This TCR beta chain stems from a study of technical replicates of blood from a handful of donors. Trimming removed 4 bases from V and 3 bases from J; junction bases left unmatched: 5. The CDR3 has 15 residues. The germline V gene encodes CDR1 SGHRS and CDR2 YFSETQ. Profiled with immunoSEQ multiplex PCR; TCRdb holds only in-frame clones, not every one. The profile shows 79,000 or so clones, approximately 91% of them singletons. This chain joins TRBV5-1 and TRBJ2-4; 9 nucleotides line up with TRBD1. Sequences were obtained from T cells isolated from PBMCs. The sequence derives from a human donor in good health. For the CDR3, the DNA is TGCGCCAGCAGCGTGGACAGGGGTGACAAAAACATTCAGTACTTC. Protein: CASSVDRGDKNIQYF.